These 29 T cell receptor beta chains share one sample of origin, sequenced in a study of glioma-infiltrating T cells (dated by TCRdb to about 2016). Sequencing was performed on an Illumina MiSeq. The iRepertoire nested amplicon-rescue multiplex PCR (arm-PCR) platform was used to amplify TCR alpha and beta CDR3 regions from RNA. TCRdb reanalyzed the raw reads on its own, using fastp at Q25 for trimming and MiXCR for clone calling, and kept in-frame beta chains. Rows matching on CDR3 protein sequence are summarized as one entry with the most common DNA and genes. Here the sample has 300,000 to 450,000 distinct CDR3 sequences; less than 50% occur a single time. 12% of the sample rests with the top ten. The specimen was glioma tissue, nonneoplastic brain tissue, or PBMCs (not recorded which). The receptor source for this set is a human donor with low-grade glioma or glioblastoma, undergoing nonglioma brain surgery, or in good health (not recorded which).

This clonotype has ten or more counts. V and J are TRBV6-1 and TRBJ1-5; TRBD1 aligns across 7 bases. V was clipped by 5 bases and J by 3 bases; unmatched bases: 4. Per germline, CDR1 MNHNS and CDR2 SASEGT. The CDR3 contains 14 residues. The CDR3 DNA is TGTGCCAGCAGTTATCAGGGGGACAATCAGCCCCAGCATTTT. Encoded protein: CASSYQGDNQPQHF.

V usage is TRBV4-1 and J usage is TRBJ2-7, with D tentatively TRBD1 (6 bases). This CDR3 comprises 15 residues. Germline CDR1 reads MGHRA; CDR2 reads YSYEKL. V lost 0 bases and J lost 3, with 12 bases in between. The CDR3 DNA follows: TGCGCCAGCAGCCAAGATCCGGACAGAAACTACGAGCAGTACTTC. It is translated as CASSQDPDRNYEQYF.

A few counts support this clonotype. The DNA for the CDR3 is TGTGCCATCAGTCCCCACGGGGGCTCTTACGAGCAGTACTTC. It encodes CAISPHGGSYEQYF. The gene calls are TRBV10-3 and TRBJ2-7; the D call may be TRBD1 or TRBD2 (6 bases each). Looked up from germline, CDR1 is ENHRY and CDR2 is SYGVKD. This CDR3 contains 14 residues. V was pared by 5 bases and J by 4 bases, with 15 bases between.

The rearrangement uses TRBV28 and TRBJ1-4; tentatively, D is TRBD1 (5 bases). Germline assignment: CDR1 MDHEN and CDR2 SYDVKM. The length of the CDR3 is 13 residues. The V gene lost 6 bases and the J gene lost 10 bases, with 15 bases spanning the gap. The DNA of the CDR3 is TGTGCCAGCAGCAGGGCTCTTGGAGGAAAACTGTTTTTT. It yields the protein CASSRALGGKLFF.

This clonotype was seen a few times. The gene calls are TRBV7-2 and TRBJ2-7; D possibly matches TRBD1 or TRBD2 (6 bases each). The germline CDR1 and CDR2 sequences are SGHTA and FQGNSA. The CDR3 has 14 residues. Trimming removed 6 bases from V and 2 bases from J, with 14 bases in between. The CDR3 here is CASSYNRGPYEQYF. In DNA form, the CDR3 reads TGTGCCAGCAGTTACAACCGGGGGCCCTACGAGCAGTACTTC. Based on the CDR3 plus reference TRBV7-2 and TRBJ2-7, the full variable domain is GAGVSQSPSNKVTEKGKDVELRCDPISGHTALYWYRQSLGQGLEFLIYFQGNSAPDKSGLPSDRFSAERTGGSVSTLTIQRTQQEDSAVYLCASSYNRGPYEQYFGPGTRLTVT.

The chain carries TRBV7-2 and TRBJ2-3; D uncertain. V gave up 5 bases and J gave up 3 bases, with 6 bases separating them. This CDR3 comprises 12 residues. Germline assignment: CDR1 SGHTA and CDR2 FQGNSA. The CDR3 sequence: CASSTDTDTQYF. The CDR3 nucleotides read TGTGCCAGCAGCACCGATACAGATACGCAGTATTTT.

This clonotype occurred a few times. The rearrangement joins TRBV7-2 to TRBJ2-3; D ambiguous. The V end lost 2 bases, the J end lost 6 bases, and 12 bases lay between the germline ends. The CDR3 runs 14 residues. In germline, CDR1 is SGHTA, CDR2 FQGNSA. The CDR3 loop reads CASSLSKGQDTQYF. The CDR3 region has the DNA TGTGCCAGCAGCTTATCTAAGGGCCAGGATACGCAGTATTTT.

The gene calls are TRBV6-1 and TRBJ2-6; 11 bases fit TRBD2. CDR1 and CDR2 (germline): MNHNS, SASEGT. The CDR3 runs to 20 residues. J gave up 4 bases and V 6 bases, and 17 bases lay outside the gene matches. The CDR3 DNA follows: TGTGCCAGCAGCAGATTACTCGGGACTAGCGGTCCCTGGGGGGCCAACGTCCTGACTTTC. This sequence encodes CASSRLLGTSGPWGANVLTF.

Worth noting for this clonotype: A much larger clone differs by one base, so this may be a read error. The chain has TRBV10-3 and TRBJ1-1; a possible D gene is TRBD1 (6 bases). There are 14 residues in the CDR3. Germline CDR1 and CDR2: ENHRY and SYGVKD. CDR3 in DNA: TGTGCCATCAAGACCGACAGGACGAACACTGGAGCTTTCTTT. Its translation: CAIKTDRTNTGAFF.

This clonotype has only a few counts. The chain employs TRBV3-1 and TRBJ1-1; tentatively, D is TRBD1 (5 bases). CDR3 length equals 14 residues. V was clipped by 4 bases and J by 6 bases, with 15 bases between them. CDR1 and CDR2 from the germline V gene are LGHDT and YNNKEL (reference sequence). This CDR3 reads CASSRAASGAEAFF. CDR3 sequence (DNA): TGTGCCAGCAGCCGAGCCGCCTCGGGGGCTGAAGCTTTCTTT.

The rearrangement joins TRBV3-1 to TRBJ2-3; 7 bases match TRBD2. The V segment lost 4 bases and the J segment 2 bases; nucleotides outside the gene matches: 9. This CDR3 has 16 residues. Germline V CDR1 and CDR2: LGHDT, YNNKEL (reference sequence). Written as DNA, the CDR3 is TGTGCCAGCAGCCGGAGGCTAGCGGTACTCACAGATACGCAGTATTTT. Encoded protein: CASSRRLAVLTDTQYF.

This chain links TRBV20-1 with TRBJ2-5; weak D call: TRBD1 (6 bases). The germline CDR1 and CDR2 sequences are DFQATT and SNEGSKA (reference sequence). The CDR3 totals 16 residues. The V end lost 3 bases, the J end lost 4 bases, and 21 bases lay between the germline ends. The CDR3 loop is CSASSWGSGALETQYF. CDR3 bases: TGCAGTGCTAGCTCCTGGGGGTCAGGGGCATTAGAGACCCAGTACTTC.

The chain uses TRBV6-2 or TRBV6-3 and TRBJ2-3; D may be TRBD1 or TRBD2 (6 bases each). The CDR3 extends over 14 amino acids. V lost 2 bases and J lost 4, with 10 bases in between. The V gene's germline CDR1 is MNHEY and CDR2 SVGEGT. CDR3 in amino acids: CASSYEGGADTQYF. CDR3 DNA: TGTGCCAGCAGTTACGAGGGGGGCGCAGATACGCAGTATTTT.

The CDR3 is CASSPTPSGNTIYF. The DNA for the CDR3 is TGTGCCAGCAGCCCTACCCCCTCTGGAAACACCATATATTTT. The V gene is TRBV4-2, the J gene TRBJ1-3; no definite D call. CDR1 and CDR2 from the germline V gene are LGHNA and YNFKEQ. Trimming removed 4 bases from V and 0 bases from J, with 7 bases in between. This CDR3 has 14 amino acids.

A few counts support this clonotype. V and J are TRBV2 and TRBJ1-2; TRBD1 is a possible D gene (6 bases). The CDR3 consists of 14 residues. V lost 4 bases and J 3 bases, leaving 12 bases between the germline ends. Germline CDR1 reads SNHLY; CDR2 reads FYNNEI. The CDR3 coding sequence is TGTGCCAGCAGTGTAACTCAGGGGCACTATGGCTACACCTTC. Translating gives CASSVTQGHYGYTF.

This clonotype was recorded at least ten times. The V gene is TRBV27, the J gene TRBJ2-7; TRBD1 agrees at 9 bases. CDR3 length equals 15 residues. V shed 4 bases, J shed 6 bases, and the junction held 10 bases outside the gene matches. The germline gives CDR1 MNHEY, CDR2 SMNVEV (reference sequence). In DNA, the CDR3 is TGTGCCAGCAGTTCCCCCGGGACAGGGTATAGCGAGCAGTACTTC. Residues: CASSSPGTGYSEQYF.

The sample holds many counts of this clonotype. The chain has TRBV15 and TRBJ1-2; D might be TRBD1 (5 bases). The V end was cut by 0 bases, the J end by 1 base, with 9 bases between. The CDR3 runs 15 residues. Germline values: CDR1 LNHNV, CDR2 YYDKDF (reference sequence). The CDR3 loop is CATSRELGDNYGYTF. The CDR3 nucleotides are TGTGCCACCAGCAGAGAGCTGGGGGATAACTATGGCTACACCTTC.

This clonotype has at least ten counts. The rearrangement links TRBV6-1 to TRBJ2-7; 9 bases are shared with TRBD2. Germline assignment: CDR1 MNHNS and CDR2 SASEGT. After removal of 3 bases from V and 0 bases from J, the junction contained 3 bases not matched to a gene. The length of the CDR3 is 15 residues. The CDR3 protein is CASSEPSGISYEQYF. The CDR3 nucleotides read TGTGCCAGCAGTGAGCCTAGCGGGATCTCCTACGAGCAGTACTTC.

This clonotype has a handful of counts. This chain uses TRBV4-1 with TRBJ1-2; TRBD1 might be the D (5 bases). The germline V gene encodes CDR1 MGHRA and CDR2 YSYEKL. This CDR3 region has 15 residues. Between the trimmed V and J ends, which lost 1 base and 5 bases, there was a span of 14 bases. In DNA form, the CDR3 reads TGCGCCAGCAGCCAAGCCCCGGGGCAGAGTTATGGCTACACCTTC. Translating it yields CASSQAPGQSYGYTF.

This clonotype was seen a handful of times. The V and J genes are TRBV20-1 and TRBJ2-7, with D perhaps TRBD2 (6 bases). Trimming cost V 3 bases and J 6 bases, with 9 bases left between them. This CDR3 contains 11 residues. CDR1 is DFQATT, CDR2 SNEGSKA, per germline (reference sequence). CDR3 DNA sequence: TGCAGTGCTAGTCTAGCGACCGAGCAGTACTTC. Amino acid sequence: CSASLATEQYF.

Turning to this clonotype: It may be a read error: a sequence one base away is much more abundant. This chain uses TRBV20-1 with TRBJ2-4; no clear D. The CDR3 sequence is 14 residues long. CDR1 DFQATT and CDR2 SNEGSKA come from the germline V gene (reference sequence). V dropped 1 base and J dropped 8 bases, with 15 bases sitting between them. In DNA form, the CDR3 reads TGCAGTGCTAGAGGGGTCCAGAGTCAAGACATTCAGTACTTC. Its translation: CSARGVQSQDIQYF.

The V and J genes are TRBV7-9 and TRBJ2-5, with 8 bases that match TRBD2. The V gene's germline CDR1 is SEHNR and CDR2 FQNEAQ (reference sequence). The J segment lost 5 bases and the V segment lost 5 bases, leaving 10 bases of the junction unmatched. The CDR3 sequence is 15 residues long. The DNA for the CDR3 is TGTGCCAGCAGCCCCCCGGGAGGGATGAGGGAGACCCAGTACTTC. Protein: CASSPPGGMRETQYF. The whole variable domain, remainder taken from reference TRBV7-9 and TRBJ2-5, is DTGVSQNPRHKITKRGQNVTFRCDPISEHNRLYWYRQTLGQGPEFLTYFQNEAQLEKSRLLSDRFSAERPKGSFSTLEIQRTEQGDSAMYLCASSPPGGMRETQYFGPGTRLLVL.

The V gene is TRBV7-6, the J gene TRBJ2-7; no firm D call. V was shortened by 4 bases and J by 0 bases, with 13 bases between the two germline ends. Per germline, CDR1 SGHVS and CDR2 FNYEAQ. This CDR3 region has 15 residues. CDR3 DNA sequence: TGTGCCAGCAGCTATAGGCCCGTGAGCTCCTACGAGCAGTACTTC. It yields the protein CASSYRPVSSYEQYF.

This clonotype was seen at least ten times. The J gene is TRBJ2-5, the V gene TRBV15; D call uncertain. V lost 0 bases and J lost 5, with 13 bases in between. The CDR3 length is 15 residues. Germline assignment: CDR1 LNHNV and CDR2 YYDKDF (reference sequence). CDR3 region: CATSRDIGVGETQYF. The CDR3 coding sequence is TGTGCCACCAGCAGAGATATTGGAGTTGGGGAGACCCAGTACTTC.

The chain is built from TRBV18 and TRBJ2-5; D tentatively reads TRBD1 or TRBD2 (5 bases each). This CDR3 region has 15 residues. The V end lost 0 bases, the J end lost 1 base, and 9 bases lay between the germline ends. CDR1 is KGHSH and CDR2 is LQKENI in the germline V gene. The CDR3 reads CASSPPVGTQETQYF. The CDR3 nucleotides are TGTGCCAGCTCACCACCGGTGGGGACCCAAGAGACCCAGTACTTC. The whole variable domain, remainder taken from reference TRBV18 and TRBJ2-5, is NAGVMQNPRHLVRRRGQEARLRCSPMKGHSHVYWYRQLPEEGLKFMVYLQKENIIDESGMPKERFSAEFPKEGPSILRIQQVVRGDSAAYFCASSPPVGTQETQYFGPGTRLLVL.

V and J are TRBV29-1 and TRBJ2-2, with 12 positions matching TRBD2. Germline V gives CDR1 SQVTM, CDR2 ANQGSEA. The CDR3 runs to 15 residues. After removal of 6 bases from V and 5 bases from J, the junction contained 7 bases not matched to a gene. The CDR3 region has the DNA TGCAGCGTCCCCCAGACTAGCGGGAGTACCGGGGAGCTGTTTTTT. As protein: CSVPQTSGSTGELFF.

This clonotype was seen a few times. This CDR3 is CASSQVEGFSDTQYF. The CDR3 region has the DNA TGCGCCAGCAGCCAAGTGGAGGGGTTCTCAGATACGCAGTATTTT. The rearrangement uses TRBV4-3 and TRBJ2-3, with D possibly matching TRBD2 (6 bases). The germline V and J ends were trimmed by 1 base and 4 bases, with 12 bases remaining between them. CDR3 length equals 15 residues. CDR1 is LGHNA and CDR2 is YSLEER in the germline V gene.

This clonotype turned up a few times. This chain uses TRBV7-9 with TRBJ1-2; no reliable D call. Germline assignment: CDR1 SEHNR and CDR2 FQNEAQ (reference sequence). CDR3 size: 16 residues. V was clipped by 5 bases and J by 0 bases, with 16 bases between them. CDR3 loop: CASSPGPEETNYGYTF. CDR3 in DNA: TGTGCCAGCAGCCCCGGGCCCGAGGAGACTAACTATGGCTACACCTTC.

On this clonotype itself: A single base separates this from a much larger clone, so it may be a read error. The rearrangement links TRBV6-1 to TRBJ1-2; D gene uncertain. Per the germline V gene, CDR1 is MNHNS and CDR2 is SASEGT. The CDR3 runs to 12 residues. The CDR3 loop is CASSVVNHGYTF. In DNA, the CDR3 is TGTGCCAGCAGTGTAGTTAACCATGGCTACACCTTC.